This T cell receptor beta chain was recovered during a study of human T cells and chemical hapten exposure. Germline V CDR1 and CDR2: PRHDT, FYEKMQ (reference sequence). V shed 1 base, J shed 9 bases, and the junction held 14 bases outside the gene matches. The CDR3 has 17 amino acids. This clonotype occurred many times. Its antigen is still unknown. The study, taken as a whole, reports: With DPC sensitization, TCRs exceeding 1 in 1000 frequency showed no change.

Stated time point: pre-sensitization, week 0. Noted treatment: therapeutic diphenylcyclopropenone sensitization with weekly scalp DPC. The drawing of blood occurred before each patch test was applied. TCRdb reprocessed the RACE reads with MiXCR, giving one entry per CDR3 protein. The data contain over 300,000 distinct CDR3 sequences, 4% to 6% of them seen just once; the ten biggest clones take up just over 2.5%. This TCR was recovered from a woman between 45 and 60 years old with alopecia areata. Some clones in this sample may be carry-over from other donors' samples. The sample consisted of whole blood, taken in connection with sensitization to the hapten diphenylcyclopropenone (DPC). This chain joins TRBV13 and TRBJ2-1; TRBD2 matches at 8 bases. The CDR3 nucleotides read TGTGCCAGCAGCTTAGCAGCGGGAGAGTACAGGTCGGGTGAGCAGTTCTTC. It yields the protein CASSLAAGEYRSGEQFF.